These 15 T cell receptor beta chains came from one sample sequenced in a study of Ad26.COV2.S vaccination and SARS-CoV-2 variants (dated by TCRdb to the early 2020s). This specimen's treatment or condition label, per the study, means: 15 to 20 received Ad26.COV2.S at low or high dose, single or two shots; roughly five received placebo; per-sample allocation not given. Repertoires of vaccine and placebo recipients were sequenced from samples taken on day 63 after the first injection. To prepare the library, the immunoSEQ multiplex PCR assay was applied. TCRdb holds this immuneACCESS table with in-frame rearrangements only. Some clones are missing; in checked studies, unresolved V genes explain under half, and the rest has no known cause. In all, the sample holds some 250,000 clones, and approximately 88% of those were seen once. The ten largest clones take up roughly a tenth of the sample. The specimen comprised peripheral blood, sampled in a trial of Ad26.COV2.S vaccine versus placebo. These receptors were collected from a person aged 18 to 65 who received the Ad26.COV2.S COVID-19 vaccine or a placebo.

The chain joins TRBV11-1 to TRBJ2-1, with TRBD1 matching 7 bases. From germline, CDR1 is SGHAT and CDR2 FQDESV (reference sequence). This CDR3 has 15 residues. Trimming at V came to 5 bases and at J to 3 bases, leaving 7 bases not matched to a gene. CDR3 sequence reads: CASSARGPVYNEQFF. CDR3 DNA: TGTGCCAGCAGCGCTAGGGGGCCGGTCTACAATGAGCAGTTCTTC. Full variable domain (remainder filled in from reference TRBV11-1 and TRBJ2-1): EAEVAQSPRYKITEKSQAVAFWCDPISGHATLYWYRQILGQGPELLVQFQDESVVDDSQLPKDRFSAERLKGVDSTLKIQPAELGDSAMYLCASSARGPVYNEQFFGPGTRLTVL.

This chain links TRBV28 with TRBJ1-4; TRBD1 is a possible D gene (6 bases). CDR3 length: 18 amino acids. CDR1 is MDHEN and CDR2 is SYDVKM in the germline V gene. V was pared by 3 bases and J by 5 bases, with 22 bases between. In DNA form, the CDR3 reads TGTGCCAGCAGTTTGACCGTGTCGGGACTAGGGGGAAATGAAAAACTGTTTTTT. It specifies CASSLTVSGLGGNEKLFF.

CDR3 nucleotide sequence: TGTGCCACCAGTGATCCTCCCCGACTAGCGGGAGTAGAGACCCAGTACTTC. Encoded protein: CATSDPPRLAGVETQYF. This chain links TRBV24-1 with TRBJ2-5; 12 bases fit TRBD2. J gave up 4 bases and V 3 bases, and 8 bases lay outside the gene matches. Germline lookup yields CDR1 KGHDR and CDR2 SFDVKD. This CDR3 is built from 17 residues.

The chain links TRBV11-3 to TRBJ2-3; D call uncertain. This CDR3 has 13 residues. V was clipped by 0 bases and J by 5 bases, with 6 bases between them. Per germline, CDR1 SGHNT and CDR2 YENEEA. The CDR3 protein is CASSLDLLDTQYF. The CDR3 coding sequence is TGTGCCAGCAGCTTAGATCTTTTAGATACGCAGTATTTT.

The chain uses TRBV20-1 and TRBJ2-7; D uncertain. CDR1 and CDR2 from the germline V gene are DFQATT and SNEGSKA (reference sequence). Trimming took 7 bases from V and 6 from J, leaving 10 bases between them. The CDR3 has 10 amino acids. The DNA of the CDR3 is TGCAGTGGGGTAAGCGTCGAGCAGTACTTC. Translation: CSGVSVEQYF.

The chain joins TRBV5-8 to TRBJ2-1; D could derive from TRBD1 or TRBD2 (6 bases each). In germline, CDR1 is SGHTS, CDR2 YDEGEE. The V gene lost 4 bases and the J gene lost 10 bases, with 18 bases spanning the gap. The CDR3 runs to 14 residues. CDR3 in amino acids: CASSLLTGSGEQFF. CDR3 coding DNA: TGTGCCAGCAGCCTATTAACAGGGAGCGGGGAGCAGTTCTTC. The entire variable domain, with the rest obtained from reference TRBV5-8 and TRBJ2-1, is as follows: EAGVTQSPTHLIKTRGQQATLRCSPISGHTSVYWYQQALGLGLQFLLWYDEGEERNRGNFPPRFSGRQFPNYSSELNVNALELEDSALYLCASSLLTGSGEQFFGPGTRLTVL.

V usage is TRBV7-8 and J usage is TRBJ2-7; 8 bases line up with TRBD2. V lost 1 base, J lost 4 bases, and 6 bases stayed unmatched. The CDR3 sequence is 15 residues long. CDR1 SGHVS and CDR2 FQNEAQ come from the germline V gene. The chain's CDR3 is CASSLGETSVYEQYF. The CDR3 DNA sequence: TGTGCCAGCAGCTTAGGAGAGACTAGCGTATACGAGCAGTACTTC.

The chain couples TRBV24-1 to TRBJ1-5; no clear D. This CDR3 is built from 15 residues. CDR1 and CDR2 from the germline V gene are KGHDR and SFDVKD. The V end was cut by 4 bases, the J end by 2 bases, with 11 bases between. CDR3 in DNA: TGTGCCACCAGTGAATCAGGTGAGGGCAATCAGCCCCAGCATTTT. Protein: CATSESGEGNQPQHF.

About this clone: Other nucleotide sequences in the sample specify the same CDR3. This chain joins TRBV6-6 and TRBJ1-6; 7 bases line up with TRBD1. Germline V gene lookup returns CDR1 MNHNY and CDR2 SVGAGI (reference sequence). The CDR3 has 14 amino acids. Trimming cost V 1 base and J 7 bases; bases outside gene matches: 1. CDR3 sequence (DNA): TGTGCCAGCAGTTACTTGGACAGGAATTCACCCCTCCACTTT. This gives the protein CASSYLDRNSPLHF.

The chain couples TRBV5-4 to TRBJ2-1; TRBD1 or TRBD2 may be the D gene (6 bases each). Deletions cut 5 bases from V and 10 bases from J, with 13 bases between. The CDR3 has 12 residues. Per germline, CDR1 SGHNT and CDR2 YYREEE (reference sequence). The CDR3 nucleotides read TGTGCCAGCAGTCCGGGGGCTCGAGAGCAGTTCTTC. It encodes CASSPGAREQFF. Supplemented by reference TRBV5-4 and TRBJ2-1, the full variable domain reads ETGVTQSPTHLIKTRGQQVTLRCSSQSGHNTVSWYQQALGQGPQFIFQYYREEENGRGNFPPRFSGLQFPNYSSELNVNALELDDSALYLCASSPGAREQFFGPGTRLTVL.

The gene calls are TRBV19 and TRBJ1-3; D gene unclear. CDR3 length: 16 residues. Germline V CDR1 and CDR2: LNHDA, SQIVND (reference sequence). Trimming left V 3 bases short and J 0 bases short, with 12 bases between. CDR3 residues: CASSIEGSFSGNTIYF. The CDR3 region has the DNA TGTGCCAGTAGTATCGAGGGCAGCTTCTCTGGAAACACCATATATTTT. Full variable domain (rest looked up from reference TRBV19 and TRBJ1-3): DGGITQSPKYLFRKEGQNVTLSCEQNLNHDAMYWYRQDPGQGLRLIYYSQIVNDFQKGDIAEGYSVSREKKESFPLTVTSAQKNPTAFYLCASSIEGSFSGNTIYFGEGSWLTVV.

The chain combines TRBV28 with TRBJ2-7, with a possible D match to TRBD1 (6 bases). V was shortened by 3 bases and J by 2 bases, with 11 bases between the two germline ends. CDR1 and CDR2 from the germline V gene are MDHEN and SYDVKM. The CDR3 runs 14 residues. The CDR3 loop is CASSFQGFAYEQYF. The CDR3 DNA follows: TGTGCCAGCAGTTTCCAGGGGTTCGCCTACGAGCAGTACTTC.

The rearrangement joins TRBV4-1 to TRBJ2-5, with D maybe TRBD2 (5 bases). Trimming cost V 0 bases and J 5 bases, with 10 bases left between them. The CDR3 spans 14 residues. Germline CDR1 is MGHRA and CDR2 is YSYEKL. The CDR3 DNA sequence: TGCGCCAGCAGCCAAGAAGCGGCCACGGAGACCCAGTACTTC. Protein product: CASSQEAATETQYF.

J is TRBJ2-7 and V is TRBV5-4; TRBD2 matches 7 bases. Trimming took 0 bases from V and 1 from J; bases not matched to a gene: 7. Germline CDR1 is SGHNT and CDR2 is YYREEE (reference sequence). This CDR3 contains 16 residues. CDR3 region: CASSLGDSSGSYEQYF. The CDR3 DNA sequence: TGTGCCAGCAGCTTGGGGGACTCTAGCGGATCCTACGAGCAGTACTTC.

The CDR3 spells CASSPPGLALGEQYF. The DNA for the CDR3 is TGTGCCAGCAGTCCACCCGGACTAGCGCTTGGTGAGCAGTACTTC. The chain combines TRBV28 with TRBJ2-7; 9 positions match TRBD2. V dropped 5 bases and J dropped 7; count of bases not matched to a gene: 12. The CDR3 extends over 15 amino acids. The germline gives CDR1 MDHEN, CDR2 SYDVKM.